Listed below are T cell receptor beta chains from one sample, sequenced in a study of patients and donors after allogeneic stem cell transplantation. TCRdb itself ran the RT-PCR reads through MiXCR, one entry per CDR3 protein. Seen here are around 150,000 distinct CDR3 sequences, over 30% observed once, and the top ten hold about 50%. Input material: blood, either unsorted or a sorted T cell fraction (not recorded which). The source of these receptors is a human donor who was either an allogeneic HSCT recipient or a stem cell or donor lymphocyte infusion donor (not recorded which). It is not recorded whose cells these are; they may come from a transplant donor. The CDR3 runs from the conserved cysteine through the conserved F or W. The D gene is left open where the match is weak. A row's size may be missing; if present it is once, few, many or a size class.

NA,TRBJ1-3,NA,TRBV9,CASSGTGRSGNTIYF,TGTGCCAGCAGCGGAACAGGTCGCTCTGGAAACACCATATATTTT
NA,TRBJ1-3,NA,TRBV28,CASTWGRPSGNTIYF,TGTGCCAGCACCTGGGGGAGGCCCAGTGGAAACACCATATATTTT
NA,TRBJ1-4,few,TRBV29-1,CSVSDTGLGKLFF,TGCAGCGTTTCGGACACGGGATTAGGGAAACTGTTTTTT
NA,TRBJ1-1,many,TRBV9,CASTHGMGYAEAFF,TGTGCCAGCACCCATGGTATGGGGTATGCTGAAGCTTTCTTT
NA,TRBJ1-1,once,TRBV20-1,CSASLRGNMVTEAFF,TGCAGTGCTAGCCTCAGGGGTAATATGGTCACTGAAGCTTTCTTT
NA,TRBJ1-5,NA,TRBV7-2,CASSLGGPGFDQPQHF,TGTGCCAGCAGCTTAGGGGGTCCAGGGTTTGATCAGCCCCAGCATTTT
NA,TRBJ1-1,few,TRBV6-1,CASSPLTDMNTEAFF,TGTGCCAGCAGCCCACTGACAGATATGAACACTGAAGCTTTCTTT
NA,TRBJ2-1,few,TRBV4-3,CASSQDGSENEQFF,TGCGCCAGCAGCCAAGATGGGTCCGAAAATGAGCAGTTCTTC
NA,TRBJ1-5,NA,TRBV6-6,CASSYPAGGANQPQHF,TGTGCCAGCAGTTACCCTGCCGGGGGAGCTAATCAGCCCCAGCATTTT
TRBD2,TRBJ2-1,NA,TRBV20-1,CSARDLGLAGYEQFF,TGCAGTGCTAGAGATTTGGGACTAGCGGGGTATGAGCAGTTCTTC
TRBD2,TRBJ2-1,NA,TRBV5-1,CASSTGLAASYNEQFF,TGCGCCAGCAGCACGGGACTAGCGGCCTCCTACAATGAGCAGTTCTTC
NA,TRBJ1-4,NA,TRBV5-1,CASSLPQGTNEKLFF,TGCGCCAGCAGCCTCCCTCAGGGAACTAATGAAAAACTGTTTTTT
NA,TRBJ1-1,few,TRBV12-3/TRBV12-4,CASSLEADPKGAFF,TGTGCCAGCAGTTTAGAGGCAGACCCGAAGGGAGCTTTCTTT
TRBD2,TRBJ2-2,NA,TRBV12-3/TRBV12-4,CASSWGLAGSNTGELFF,TGTGCCAGCAGCTGGGGACTAGCGGGGTCGAACACCGGGGAGCTGTTTTTT
NA,TRBJ1-2,few,TRBV12-5,CASGLVTGTVTNYGYTF,TGTGCTAGTGGTTTGGTAACCGGGACGGTTACTAACTATGGCTACACCTTC
NA,TRBJ1-2,few,TRBV12-3/TRBV12-4,CASSLRGIDGYTF,TGTGCCAGCAGTTTGCGGGGAATCGATGGCTACACCTTC
NA,TRBJ1-2,few,TRBV5-1,CATSPDPANYGYTF,TGCGCCACCAGCCCGGACCCAGCTAACTATGGCTACACCTTC
NA,TRBJ1-1,NA,TRBV27,CASSPLGGPTEAFF,TGTGCCAGCAGCCCCTTGGGGGGGCCGACTGAAGCTTTCTTT
NA,TRBJ2-5,few,TRBV28,CASTPSRGLKETQYF,TGTGCCAGCACCCCTAGTAGAGGGCTCAAAGAGACCCAGTACTTC
TRBD1,TRBJ1-4,few,TRBV15,CATSNGQGARTNEKLFF,TGTGCCACCAGCAACGGACAGGGGGCAAGAACTAATGAAAAACTGTTTTTT
NA,TRBJ1-4,few,TRBV20-1,CSARDPGTNEKLFF,TGCAGTGCTAGAGATCCCGGGACAAACGAAAAACTGTTTTTT
NA,TRBJ2-2,NA,TRBV24-1,CATSDLIRDGPNTGELFF,TGTGCCACCAGTGACTTAATCCGGGACGGCCCGAACACCGGGGAGCTGTTTTTT
TRBD2,TRBJ2-2,NA,TRBV4-2,CASSLSGTYTTGELFF,TGTGCCAGCAGCCTCAGCGGGACTTACACCACCGGGGAGCTGTTTTTT
NA,TRBJ2-3,NA,TRBV7-3,CASSFNRLPTDTQYF,TGTGCCAGCAGCTTCAACAGGTTACCCACAGATACGCAGTATTTT
TRBD1,TRBJ1-4,NA,TRBV29-1,CSAEGAGEKLFF,TGCAGCGCCGAGGGGGCCGGTGAAAAACTGTTTTTT
NA,TRBJ2-5,few,TRBV27,CASSLSFGEMETQYF,TGTGCCAGCAGTTTATCGTTTGGGGAAATGGAGACCCAGTACTTC
NA,TRBJ1-4,NA,TRBV7-9,CASSLEGSSNEKLFF,TGTGCCAGCAGCTTAGAGGGGTCGTCTAATGAAAAACTGTTTTTT
NA,TRBJ1-3,once,TRBV6-5,CASSYGGLYSGNTLYF,TGTGCCAGCAGTTATGGAGGGCTCTACTCTGGAAACACCCTATATTTT
NA,TRBJ1-5,few,TRBV9,CASSERGGDQPQHF,TGTGCCAGCAGCGAGCGCGGTGGAGATCAGCCCCAGCATTTT
TRBD1,TRBJ1-5,once,TRBV3-1,CASSQGTGKSNQPQHF,TGTGCCAGCAGCCAAGGGACAGGGAAGAGCAATCAGCCCCAGCATTTT
NA,TRBJ1-1,NA,TRBV12-3/TRBV12-4,CASSPPNPTEAFF,TGTGCCAGCAGCCCCCCGAACCCCACTGAAGCTTTCTTT
TRBD1,TRBJ1-6,NA,TRBV12-3/TRBV12-4,CASSPRQGTYNSPLHF,TGTGCCAGCAGTCCCCGACAGGGGACCTATAATTCACCCCTCCACTTT
NA,TRBJ2-5,NA,TRBV11-2,CASSLRGTPETQYF,TGTGCCAGCAGCTTGCGCGGGACTCCAGAGACCCAGTACTTC
TRBD1,TRBJ2-3,few,TRBV4-1,CASSQDLGTGVNTQYF,TGCGCCAGCAGCCAAGATCTTGGGACAGGGGTAAATACGCAGTATTTT
TRBD1,TRBJ1-5,few,TRBV4-1,CASSQEATGGSQPQHF,TGCGCCAGCAGCCAAGAAGCGACAGGGGGATCTCAGCCCCAGCATTTT
NA,TRBJ1-2,NA,TRBV19,CASSISEVHGYTF,TGTGCCAGTAGTATATCAGAAGTACATGGCTACACCTTC
NA,TRBJ2-3,NA,TRBV6-4,CASSDPRTDTQYF,TGTGCCAGCAGTGACCCGCGCACAGATACGCAGTATTTT
NA,TRBJ2-3,few,TRBV11-2,CASSLGGGGTQYF,TGTGCCAGCAGCTTAGGTGGAGGTGGTACGCAGTATTTT
TRBD1,TRBJ1-2,NA,TRBV9,CASSVGSGGSGYTF,TGTGCCAGCAGCGTAGGTTCAGGGGGAAGTGGCTACACCTTC
NA,TRBJ2-5,few,TRBV29-1,CSVGTVLQETQYF,TGCAGCGTGGGGACGGTACTCCAAGAGACCCAGTACTTC
NA,TRBJ1-5,many,TRBV6-6,CASSWDQPQHF,TGTGCCAGCAGTTGGGATCAGCCCCAGCATTTT
NA,TRBJ1-5,NA,TRBV6-5,CASSRTGSSNQPQHF,TGTGCCAGCAGCCGCACAGGGTCTAGCAATCAGCCCCAGCATTTT
NA,TRBJ1-3,few,TRBV7-9,CASSPRAASGNTIYF,TGTGCCAGCAGCCCCCGGGCAGCCTCTGGAAACACCATATATTTT
TRBD1,TRBJ2-2,NA,TRBV5-1,CASIVGTGATGELFF,TGCGCCAGCATAGTCGGGACAGGGGCCACCGGGGAGCTGTTTTTT